The clone carrying this T cell receptor beta chain came up a few times. TCRdb reanalyzed the PCR reads with MiXCR. The sample lists approximately 7,000 clones, more than 15% occurring once. J was trimmed by 0 bases and V by 5 bases; bases with no gene match: 11. From germline, CDR1 is DFQATT and CDR2 SNEGSKA (reference sequence). The CDR3 loop spans 16 amino acids. The record originates from a study of metastatic and nonmetastatic thyroid tumors. Every patient was untreated before thyroid surgery. The rearrangement joins TRBV20-1 to TRBJ2-3, with 7 bases aligning to TRBD2. What was sequenced was adjacent normal tissue. The sequence was collected from a male donor with papillary thyroid cancer or a benign thyroid nodule (not recorded which). Some clones in this sample may be carry-over from other donors' samples. Here the CDR3 reads CSASRITGGSTDTQYF. In DNA, the CDR3 is TGCAGTGCTTCCCGCATTACGGGGGGAAGCACAGATACGCAGTATTTT.